This is a list of T cell receptor beta chains from one sample in a study of T cells after yellow fever vaccination. TCRdb analysed the 5' RACE reads with MiXCR anew, one entry per CDR3 protein. The sample consists of about 310,000 distinct CDR3 sequences, less than 4.5% of them appearing once. The material sequenced was PBMCs, taken on the day of the yellow fever booster vaccination. These receptors all stem from a man younger than 35 who received the YFV17D yellow fever vaccine. CDR3s include the opening cysteine and the closing phenylalanine or tryptophan. Fields, in order: V gene, J gene, clone size, D gene, CDR3 protein, CDR3 DNA. The D gene is left open where the match is weak. A clone size is listed for some rows: how often the clone was seen (once, few, many), or a class if it is expanded.

TRBV6-5,TRBJ2-5,-,-,CASSYSLGEETQYF,TGTGCCAGCAGTTACTCCTTGGGGGAAGAGACCCAGTACTTC
TRBV20-1,TRBJ1-1,-,-,CSARRWEEAFF,TGCAGTGCTAGGCGGTGGGAGGAAGCTTTCTTT
TRBV12-3/TRBV12-4,TRBJ2-2,many,-,CASRPPSGRTGELFF,TGTGCCAGCAGACCTCCAAGCGGGCGCACCGGGGAGCTGTTTTTT
TRBV11-2,TRBJ2-1,-,-,CASSLDPYPVDNEQFF,TGTGCCAGCAGCTTAGATCCTTACCCAGTCGACAATGAGCAGTTCTTC
TRBV18,TRBJ2-1,many,-,CASSPSRTEPEQFF,TGTGCCAGCTCACCATCCAGGACAGAACCTGAGCAGTTCTTC
TRBV7-9,TRBJ2-3,-,TRBD2,CASSLIWGGTSAHTDTQYF,TGTGCCAGCAGCTTGATCTGGGGCGGGACTAGCGCACACACAGATACGCAGTATTTT
TRBV30,TRBJ1-1,many,-,CAWSPMGDLRPSAFF,TGTGCCTGGAGCCCAATGGGGGATCTAAGGCCCTCCGCTTTCTTT
TRBV7-2,TRBJ2-5,many,TRBD1,CASSLRDSQETQYF,TGTGCCAGCAGCTTAAGGGACAGTCAAGAGACCCAGTACTTC
TRBV19,TRBJ2-7,-,-,CASSTYDRRERTYEQYF,TGTGCCAGTAGTACTTACGACCGCCGGGAGAGAACCTACGAGCAGTACTTC
TRBV7-9,TRBJ2-5,many,-,CASSWQGETQYF,TGTGCCAGCAGCTGGCAAGGAGAGACCCAGTACTTC